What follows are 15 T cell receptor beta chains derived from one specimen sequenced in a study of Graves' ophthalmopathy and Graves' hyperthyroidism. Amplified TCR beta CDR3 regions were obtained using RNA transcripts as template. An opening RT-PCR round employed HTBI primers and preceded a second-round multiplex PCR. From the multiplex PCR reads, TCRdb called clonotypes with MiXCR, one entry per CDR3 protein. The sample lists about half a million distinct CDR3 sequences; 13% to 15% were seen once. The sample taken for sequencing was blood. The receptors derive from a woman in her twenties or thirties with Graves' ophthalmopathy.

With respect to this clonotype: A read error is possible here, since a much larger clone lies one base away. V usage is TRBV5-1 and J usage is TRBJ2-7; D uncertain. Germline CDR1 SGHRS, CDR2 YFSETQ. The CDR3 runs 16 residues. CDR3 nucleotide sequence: TGCGCCAGCAGCCCGGTTACTGACGGATCCCTGTACGACCAGTACTTC. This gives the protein CASSPVTDGSLYDQYF.

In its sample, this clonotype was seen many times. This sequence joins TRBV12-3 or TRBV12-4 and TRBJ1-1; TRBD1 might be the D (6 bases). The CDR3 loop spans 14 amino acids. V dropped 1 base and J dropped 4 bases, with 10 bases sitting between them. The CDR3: CASSLGGGTTEAFF. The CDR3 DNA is TGTGCCAGCAGTTTAGGGGGGGGCACCACTGAAGCTTTCTTT.

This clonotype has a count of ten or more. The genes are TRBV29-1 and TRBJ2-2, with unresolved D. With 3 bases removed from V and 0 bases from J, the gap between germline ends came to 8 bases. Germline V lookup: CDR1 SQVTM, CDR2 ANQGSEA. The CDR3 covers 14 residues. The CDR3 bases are TGCAGCGTTGATGGAGTTTCGAACACCGGGGAGCTGTTTTTT. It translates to CSVDGVSNTGELFF.

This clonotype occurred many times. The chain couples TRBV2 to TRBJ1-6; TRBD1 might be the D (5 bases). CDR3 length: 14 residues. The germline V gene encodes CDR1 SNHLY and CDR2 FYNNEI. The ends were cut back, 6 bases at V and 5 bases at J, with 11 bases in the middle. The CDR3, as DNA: TGTGCCAGCAGGAGGGAAGGGGATAATTCACCCCTCCACTTT. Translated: CASRREGDNSPLHF.

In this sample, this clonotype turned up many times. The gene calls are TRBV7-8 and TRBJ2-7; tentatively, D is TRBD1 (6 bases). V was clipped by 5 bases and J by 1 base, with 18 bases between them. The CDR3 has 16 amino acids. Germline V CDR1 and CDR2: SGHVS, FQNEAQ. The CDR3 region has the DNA TGTGCCAGCAGCACCGACACGGGACACTCGTCCTACGAGCAGTACTTC. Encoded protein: CASSTDTGHSSYEQYF. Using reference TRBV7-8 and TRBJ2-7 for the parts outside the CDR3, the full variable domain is GAGVSQSPRYKVAKRGQDVALRCDPISGHVSLFWYQQALGQGPEFLTYFQNEAQLDKSGLPSDRFFAERPEGSVSTLKIQRTQQEDSAVYLCASSTDTGHSSYEQYFGPGTRLTVT.

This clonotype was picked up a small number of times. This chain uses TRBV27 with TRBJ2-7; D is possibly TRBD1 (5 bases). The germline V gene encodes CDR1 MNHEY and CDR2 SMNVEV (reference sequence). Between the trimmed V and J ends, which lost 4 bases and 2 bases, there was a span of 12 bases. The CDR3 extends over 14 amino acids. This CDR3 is CASSSRAETYEQYF. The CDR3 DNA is TGTGCCAGCAGTTCCAGGGCGGAAACCTACGAGCAGTACTTC.

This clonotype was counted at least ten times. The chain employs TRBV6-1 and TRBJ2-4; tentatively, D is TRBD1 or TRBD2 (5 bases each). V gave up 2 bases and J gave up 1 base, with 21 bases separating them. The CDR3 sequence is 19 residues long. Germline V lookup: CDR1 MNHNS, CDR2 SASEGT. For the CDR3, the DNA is TGTGCCAGCAGTGAAAGCTCCTTCCTCAGGGAGAAGGCCAAAAACATTCAGTACTTC. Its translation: CASSESSFLREKAKNIQYF.

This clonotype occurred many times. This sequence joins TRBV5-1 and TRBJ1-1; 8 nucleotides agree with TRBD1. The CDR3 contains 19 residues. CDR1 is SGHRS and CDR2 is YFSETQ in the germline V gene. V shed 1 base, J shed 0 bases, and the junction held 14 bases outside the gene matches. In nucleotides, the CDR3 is TGCGCCAGCAGCTTGAGGGGACAGGCCGAAAGGGGGATGAACACTGAAGCTTTCTTT. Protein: CASSLRGQAERGMNTEAFF.

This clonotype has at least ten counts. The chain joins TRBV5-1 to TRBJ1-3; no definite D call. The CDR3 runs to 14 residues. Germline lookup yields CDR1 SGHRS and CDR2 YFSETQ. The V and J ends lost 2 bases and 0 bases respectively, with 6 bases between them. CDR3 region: CASSLQSSGNTIYF. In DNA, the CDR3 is TGCGCCAGCAGCTTACAGTCCTCTGGAAACACCATATATTTT.

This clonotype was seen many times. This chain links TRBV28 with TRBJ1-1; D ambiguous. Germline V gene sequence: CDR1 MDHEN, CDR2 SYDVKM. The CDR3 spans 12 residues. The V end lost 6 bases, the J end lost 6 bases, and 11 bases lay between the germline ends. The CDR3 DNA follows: TGTGCCAGCAGGGTGGCAACGGCTGAAGCTTTCTTT. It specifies CASRVATAEAFF.

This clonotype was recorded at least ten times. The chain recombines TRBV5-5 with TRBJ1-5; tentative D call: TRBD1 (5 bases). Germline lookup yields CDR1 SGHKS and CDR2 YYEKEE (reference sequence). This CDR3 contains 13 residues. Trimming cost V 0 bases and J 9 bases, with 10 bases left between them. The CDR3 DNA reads TGTGCCAGCAGCTTGGCCGGGGGTGGGCCCCAGCATTTT. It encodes CASSLAGGGPQHF.

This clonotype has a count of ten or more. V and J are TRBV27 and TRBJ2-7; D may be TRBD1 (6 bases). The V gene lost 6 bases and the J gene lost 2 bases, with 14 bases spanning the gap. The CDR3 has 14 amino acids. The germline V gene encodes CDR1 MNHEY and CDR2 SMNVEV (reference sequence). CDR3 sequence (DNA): TGTGCCAGCAGCCCTCAACGACAGGCCTACGAGCAGTACTTC. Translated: CASSPQRQAYEQYF.

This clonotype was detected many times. As DNA, the CDR3 is TGTGCCAGCAGTTATACCCGGGACAGCTACACTGAAGCTTTCTTT. Translating it yields CASSYTRDSYTEAFF. This chain connects TRBV7-2 to TRBJ1-1; 7 nucleotides agree with TRBD1. Trimming cost V 6 bases and J 3 bases; bases outside gene matches: 10. Germline-derived CDR1 and CDR2 are SGHTA and FQGNSA. The CDR3 extends over 15 amino acids. Full variable domain (remainder filled in from reference TRBV7-2 and TRBJ1-1): GAGVSQSPSNKVTEKGKDVELRCDPISGHTALYWYRQSLGQGLEFLIYFQGNSAPDKSGLPSDRFSAERTGGSVSTLTIQRTQQEDSAVYLCASSYTRDSYTEAFFGQGTRLTVV.

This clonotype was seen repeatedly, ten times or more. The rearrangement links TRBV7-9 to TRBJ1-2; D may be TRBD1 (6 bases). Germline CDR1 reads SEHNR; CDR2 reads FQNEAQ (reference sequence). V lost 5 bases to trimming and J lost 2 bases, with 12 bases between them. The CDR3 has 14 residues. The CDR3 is CASSPGVQNYGYTF. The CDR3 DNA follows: TGTGCCAGCAGCCCAGGGGTACAGAACTATGGCTACACCTTC.

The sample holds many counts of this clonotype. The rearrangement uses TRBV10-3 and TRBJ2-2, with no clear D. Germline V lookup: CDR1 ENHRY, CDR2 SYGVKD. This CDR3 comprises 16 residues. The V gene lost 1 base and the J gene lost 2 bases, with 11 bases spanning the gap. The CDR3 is CAISEFVTSNTGELFF. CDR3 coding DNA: TGTGCCATCAGTGAGTTTGTGACTTCCAACACCGGGGAGCTGTTTTTT.